The sequence of this T cell receptor (beta chain) was determined in a study of T cells in placental villitis. Broadly, across the study: The study tested an allograft-versus-infection hypothesis by comparing placental TCR-beta repertoires in villitis of unknown etiology, unaffected controls matched for gestational age, and infectious villitis. Study-wide findings and limitations: Small amounts of decidua were contained in the paraffin blocks, so some of the captured T cells, especially in controls, may have been decidual rather than villous infiltrates. With bulk tissue sequencing, helper, regulatory or cytotoxic T cells could not be distinguished, nor could maternal versus fetal T cells, and gamma-delta receptors were excluded. CMV-specific clone frequencies were higher in infectious CMV cases than in villitis of unknown etiology (roughly 0.011 vs 0.001), which did not differ from controls.

The study included five infectious villitis placentae (four with confirmed cytomegalovirus and one with Toxoplasma gondii), and these placentae were not matched to the other groups. Mothers with infectious villitis were younger, had smaller fetuses, and delivered preterm or experienced intrauterine demise in a couple of cases. Placentae were collected after delivery and examined grossly and histologically before archival tissue was selected. Five 10-micron scrolls were cut from each FFPE block, and DNA was isolated using the AllPrep DNA/RNA FFPE Tissue kit. NanoDrop was used to check DNA concentration and purity, and a Bioanalyzer was used to assess RNA quality. The CDR3 spans 18 residues, from the cysteine through the phenylalanine. Only the CDR3 DNA stays, 54 bases, in frame from base 1. Between the V and J ends, shortened by 1 base and 1 base respectively, the junction contains 14 bases. CDR1 and CDR2, per the germline V gene (reference sequence), are SEHNR and FQNEAQ.

Amplification of TCR-beta CDR3 regions from genomic DNA was performed with the immunoSEQ v4 bias-controlled multiplex PCR assay, which was run blinded to group allocation. To estimate the quantities of nucleated cells and T cells in each sample, reference gene primers were included together with the TCR-beta primers. Sequencing of the libraries was performed on an Illumina MiSeq with a 100-cycle paired-end protocol. Turning to the authors' computational methods: In the immunoSEQ Analyzer software, diversity and richness were calculated, with richness measured by iChao1 and clonality based on Pielou evenness and Shannon diversity on a 0-1 scale where a higher value means less diversity. Using confidence 3 and substitution 2, CDR3 amino acid sequences together with their V/J genes were queried against VDJdb for CMV, EBV and influenza A specificities. The Morisita-Horn index was used to measure TCR-beta amino acid clonotype overlap among the villitis of unknown etiology, infectious villitis and control repertoires. Here the immuneACCESS table is served through TCRdb, limited to in-frame sequences with V and J called. Missing clones are a known gap in these copies; in checked studies unresolved V genes cover under half, and the rest lacks a known reason. D and trimming come from the DNA, and the V and J calls and clone size come from that table. Here the sample has about 6,300 clones; around 78% occur a single time. The ten largest make up more than 7.5% of the sample.

As concerns this clone: No antigen is known for it. Base quality data are lacking; no much larger clone is found one base away.

The sequenced material came from placental tissue containing maternal and fetal cells. The receptor was derived from a human patient with infectious villitis; the placental T cells may come from both mother and fetus. Recombination connected TRBV7-9 to TRBJ1-6; 5 matching bases give a weak D call of TRBD1. The CDR3: CASSLGQSGASYNSPLHF. The DNA sequence reads TGTGCCAGCAGCTTAGGACAGTCCGGGGCGTCCTATAATTCACCCCTCCACTTT. The CDR3, completed at both ends by the reference TRBV7-9 and TRBJ1-6 genes, gives the full variable domain DTGVSQNPRHKITKRGQNVTFRCDPISEHNRLYWYRQTLGQGPEFLTYFQNEAQLEKSRLLSDRFSAERPKGSFSTLEIQRTEQGDSAMYLCASSLGQSGASYNSPLHFGNGTRLTVT.